This paragraph covers one TCR beta chain sequence. The specificity of this receptor is unknown. Per-base qualities were not stored, and no clone one base away is much larger. This entry is derived from a study of blood T cell repertoires in COVID-19 (dated by TCRdb to 2020 to 2022). Notes on the research overall: Samples covering the acute and convalescent phases of COVID-19 were provided by collaborators in the United States, Italy and Spain. The prospective study material was composed of cDNA or gDNA derived from T cells, B-cell-depleted T cells, or PBMCs. The dataset comprised deeply sampled blood TCRbeta repertoires from subjects exposed to, actively infected with, or recovered from COVID-19. A freely available public database, intended as a resource for researchers studying the immune response to SARS-CoV-2, is where the repertoires were released. The samples were drawn from the first 160 participants of the ongoing ImmuneRACE study and from about 1,200 subjects provided by 6 global collaborators. The sample metadata nearly always contained a de-identified subject ID, COVID-19 status, age in years and sex. Where available, HLA class I and class II types were taken from metadata supplied by the sample provider and were not determined by assay-based typing.

Beyond this particular receptor, the publication reports: Clinical and demographic metadata were provided uncurated, with the amount varying by source and participant.

The collaborating institutions used their own protocols to collect whole blood in K2EDTA tubes. For TCRbeta analysis, collaborators shipped samples as frozen whole blood, isolated PBMCs, or DNA extracted from either of those sample types. TCRbeta CDR3 regions were amplified from genomic DNA using the immunoSEQ Assay, a bias-controlled multiplex PCR. Per the authors' processing: Within the assay, amplification of reference gene primers was used to estimate how many nucleated cells each sample contained. To quantify the absolute abundance of each unique TCRbeta CDR3 rearrangement, sequence reads were collapsed and filtered. For each sample, productive Simpson clonality was calculated as the square root of Simpson's diversity index over productive rearrangements. Here the immuneACCESS table is served through TCRdb, limited to in-frame sequences with V and J called. Missing clones are a known gap in these copies; in checked studies unresolved V genes cover under half, and the rest lacks a known reason. From that table come the V and J calls and clone size; the DNA was used to work out D and trimming. Across this sample there are approximately 290,000 clones, with 89% seen only once. 12% of the sample rests with the top ten.

V and J lose 5 bases and 2 bases, and a span of 10 bases separates them. From cysteine to phenylalanine, the CDR3 is 15 amino acids long. Only the CDR3 portion is preserved as DNA: 45 bases, with reading frame beginning at the first base. According to the germline V gene (reference sequence), CDR1 reads SEHNR and CDR2 reads FQNEAQ. The TCR sequence derives from an older woman with acute or convalescent COVID-19. The chain employs TRBV7-9 and TRBJ1-6, and TRBD1 may be the D gene, going by 5 matching bases. Sequenced input: peripheral blood. The nucleotide sequence is given as TGTGCCAGCAGCCCCACAGGAGCCTATAATTCACCCCTCCACTTT. This encodes CASSPTGAYNSPLHF.